The rows below give T cell receptor beta chains drawn from one sample of a study of blood T cells in healthy people across ages. TCRdb reanalysed the 5' RACE reads using MiXCR and keeps one entry per CDR3 protein. The profile shows approximately 680,000 distinct CDR3 sequences, 32% of them singletons. Sequenced material: blood. Receptors originate from an elderly woman in good health. Each CDR3 is given with its conserved first and last residue. The order of the fields is clone size, V gene, J gene, D gene, CDR3 DNA, CDR3 protein. A D gene is named only where the DNA matches it firmly. The size entry is marked missing in some rows and otherwise reads once, few, many or a size class.

few	TRBV5-5	TRBJ1-5	.	TGTGCCAGCAGCTTGATGCTATCAGCTCAGCCCCAGCATTTT	CASSLMLSAQPQHF
.	TRBV11-1	TRBJ2-1	TRBD1	TGTGCCAGCAGCCCACACTGGACAGGGACCTACAATGAGCAGTTCTTC	CASSPHWTGTYNEQFF
.	TRBV3-1	TRBJ2-1	TRBD2	TGTGCCAGCAGCCAAGAGGCTAGCGGGGGGATCCACTGCAATGAGCAGTTCTTC	CASSQEASGGIHCNEQFF
many	TRBV24-1	TRBJ2-5	.	TGTGCCACCAGTACCAGGGGAGAGACCCAGTACTTC	CATSTRGETQYF
once	TRBV29-1	TRBJ1-2	.	TGCAGCGTTGGGGGGGGCGACAACTATGGCTACACCTTC	CSVGGGDNYGYTF
.	TRBV2	TRBJ2-3	TRBD2	TGTGCCAGCGCCCTAGCGGGGGAATCAGGTACGCAGTATTTT	CASALAGESGTQYF
few	TRBV20-1	TRBJ1-1	.	TGCAGTGCTAGAGATCCCCGACAAAGGGGGAACACTGAAGCTTTCTTT	CSARDPRQRGNTEAFF
few	TRBV27	TRBJ2-5	TRBD1	TGTGCCAGCAGTTTCCCAGGACAGGGGATAGGCGAGACCCAGTACTTC	CASSFPGQGIGETQYF
many	TRBV20-1	TRBJ1-2	.	TGCAGTGCGCGACGGAGGGATGGCTACACCTTC	CSARRRDGYTF
many	TRBV20-1	TRBJ2-1	TRBD2	TGCAGTGCCCTGGGACTAGCGGCCTTCGGGGAGCAGTTCTTC	CSALGLAAFGEQFF
few	TRBV4-2	TRBJ1-5	.	TGTGCCAGCAGCCAAGGGACCGGGACACTTTATAGCAATCAGCCCCAGCATTTT	CASSQGTGTLYSNQPQHF
many	TRBV9	TRBJ2-5	.	TGTGCCAGCAGCGTAGATGGGGGCGCGGAGACCCAGTACTTC	CASSVDGGAETQYF
many	TRBV7-2	TRBJ2-7	TRBD1	TGTGCCAGCAGCTTCGGACAGGGGCTAGGAGAGGGCGAGCAGTACTTC	CASSFGQGLGEGEQYF
many	TRBV3-1	TRBJ1-2	.	TGTGCCAGCAGCCAAGAGAAAGGGACCTATGGCTACACCTTC	CASSQEKGTYGYTF
many	TRBV2	TRBJ2-7	.	TGTGCCAGCAGTGAAAGGGCAGTTCGGCATAACGAGCAGTACTTC	CASSERAVRHNEQYF
few	TRBV27	TRBJ2-4	.	TGTGCCAGCAGTCCTCCTCAGGCGACAGGGAGGGAAAACATTCAGTACTTC	CASSPPQATGRENIQYF
.	TRBV7-3	TRBJ1-4	.	TGTGCCAGCAGCATTCAAGAAGGAGAAAAACTGTTTTTT	CASSIQEGEKLFF
few	TRBV7-3	TRBJ1-6	.	TGTGCCAGCAGTTTGACGGTCCGGGGATCACCCCTCCACTTT	CASSLTVRGSPLHF
.	TRBV7-6	TRBJ2-7	.	TGTGCCAGCAGCAGGGGCTGGGCCCGGACTGAAGAGCAGTACTTC	CASSRGWARTEEQYF
.	TRBV6-1	TRBJ2-7	.	TGTGCCAGCAGGCAGGGGAACTCCTACGAGCAGTACTTC	CASRQGNSYEQYF
many	TRBV7-6	TRBJ2-7	.	TGTGCCAGCAGCTCAGCCCCCCCCCCGAGCGCACAGGGCGCGTGGGGCAAATACTACGAGCAGTACTTC	CASSSAPPPSAQGAWGKYYEQYF
.	TRBV6-2/TRBV6-3	TRBJ2-1	.	TGTGCCAGCACCGAATTCTGGGCGAGTGAGCAGTTCTTC	CASTEFWASEQFF
.	TRBV12-3/TRBV12-4	TRBJ1-1	.	TGTGCCAGCAACCCGAAAGGGGGTGCCCTTGGTCACATGAACACTGAAGCTTTCTTT	CASNPKGGALGHMNTEAFF
many	TRBV6-2/TRBV6-3	TRBJ2-1	TRBD1	TGTGCCAGCAGCCACCGTCCCGGGACAGGGAAACGGGGTGAGCAGTTCTTC	CASSHRPGTGKRGEQFF
few	TRBV5-1	TRBJ2-2	.	TGCGCCAGTTGGGAAGAAGGGCCCGGGGAGCTGTTTTTT	CASWEEGPGELFF
.	TRBV7-9	TRBJ1-1	.	TGTGCCAGCAGCGCCCCCCTGGGGGGGGTGAGACTAACTGAAGCTTTCTTT	CASSAPLGGVRLTEAFF
few	TRBV10-3	TRBJ1-4	TRBD1	TGTGCCATCAGAGAGACAGGGGGCAATGAAAAACTGTTTTTT	CAIRETGGNEKLFF
.	TRBV7-9	TRBJ1-3	TRBD1	TGTGCCAGCAGCCCGAGGACAGGGTCTGGAAACACCATATATTTT	CASSPRTGSGNTIYF
few	TRBV4-3	TRBJ1-3	TRBD1	TGCGCCAGCAGCCAATGGACAGGGGGAAACACCATATATTTT	CASSQWTGGNTIYF
.	TRBV12-3/TRBV12-4	TRBJ1-5	TRBD1	TGTGCCAGCAGTTCGCTTGGACAGGGGGCAAAGCCCCAGCATTTT	CASSSLGQGAKPQHF
many	TRBV6-2/TRBV6-3	TRBJ2-7	.	TGTGCCAGCAGTTCCCTTAGCTGGGCCCGGAAAGGATACGAGCAGTACTTC	CASSSLSWARKGYEQYF
once	TRBV20-1	TRBJ1-5	TRBD1	TGCAGTGCCAGGGGGCCCAATAGCAATCAGCCCCAGCATTTT	CSARGPNSNQPQHF
many	TRBV6-1	TRBJ2-4	TRBD1	TGTGCCAGCGGAGGGACAGGAGGGAAATTAGCCAAAAACATTCAGTACTTC	CASGGTGGKLAKNIQYF
many	TRBV5-1	TRBJ2-7	.	TGCGCCAGCAGCCTGGACGGTCGGAGCTCCTACGAGCAGTACTTC	CASSLDGRSSYEQYF
many	TRBV7-8	TRBJ2-7	TRBD1	TGTGCCAGCAGCCGGACAGGGCAGGGGTACGAGCAGTACTTC	CASSRTGQGYEQYF
.	TRBV19	TRBJ2-6	.	TGTGCCAGTAGTACCTGGACAAGTGGGGCCAACGTCCTGACTTTC	CASSTWTSGANVLTF
many	TRBV20-1	TRBJ2-7	TRBD1	TGCAGTGCAAAAAAGGGGGGACAGGGGGCCTACGAGCAGTACTTC	CSAKKGGQGAYEQYF
.	TRBV20-1	TRBJ2-1	TRBD2	TGCAGTGCTAGCGCGGCTAGCGGGGGAGAGAATGAGCAGTTCTTC	CSASAASGGENEQFF
.	TRBV2	TRBJ2-2	TRBD2	TGTGCCAGCACCCCGAGGGGTAGCGGGGGGGCTCGGACCGGGGAGCTGTTTTTT	CASTPRGSGGARTGELFF
many	TRBV18	TRBJ1-2	.	TGTGCCAGCTCACCGTCAAGGGCTAACTATGGCTACACCTTC	CASSPSRANYGYTF
once	TRBV2	TRBJ2-1	.	TGTGCCGGCAACTGGGAGCGTAACCAGTTCTTC	CAGNWERNQFF
many	TRBV12-3/TRBV12-4	TRBJ1-2	TRBD1	TGTGCCAGCAGTTTCGGTCAGGGGGGAGCATATGGCTACACCTTC	CASSFGQGGAYGYTF
many	TRBV27	TRBJ1-1	.	TGTGCCAGCAGCGAGGACTTGAACACTGAAGCTTTCTTT	CASSEDLNTEAFF